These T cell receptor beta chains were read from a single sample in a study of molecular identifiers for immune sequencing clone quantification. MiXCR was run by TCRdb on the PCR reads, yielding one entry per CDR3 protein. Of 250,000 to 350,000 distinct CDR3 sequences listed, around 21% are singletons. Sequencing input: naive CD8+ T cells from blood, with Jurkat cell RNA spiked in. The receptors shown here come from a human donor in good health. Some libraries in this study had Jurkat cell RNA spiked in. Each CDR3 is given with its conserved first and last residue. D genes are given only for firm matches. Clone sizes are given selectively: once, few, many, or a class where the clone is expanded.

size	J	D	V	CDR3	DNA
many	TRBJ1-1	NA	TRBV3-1	CASSQDGMGGRTEAFF	TGTGCCAGCAGCCAAGATGGGATGGGGGGCCGGACTGAAGCTTTCTTT
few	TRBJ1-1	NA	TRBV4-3	CASSQDKRGEAFF	TGCGCCAGCAGCCAAGACAAACGTGGGGAAGCTTTCTTT
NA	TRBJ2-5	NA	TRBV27	CASSLRVRGQETQYF	TGTGCCAGCAGTTTACGGGTGAGGGGTCAAGAGACCCAGTACTTC
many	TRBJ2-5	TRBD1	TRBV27	CASSLFTGAETQYF	TGTGCCAGCAGTTTGTTCACAGGGGCGGAGACCCAGTACTTC
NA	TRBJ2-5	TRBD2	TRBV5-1	CASSGGLPGLARYFQETQYF	TGCGCCAGCAGCGGAGGCTTACCGGGACTAGCGCGATATTTTCAAGAGACCCAGTACTTC
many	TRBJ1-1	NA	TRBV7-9	CASSQVEDTEAFF	TGTGCCAGCAGCCAGGTAGAAGACACTGAAGCTTTCTTT
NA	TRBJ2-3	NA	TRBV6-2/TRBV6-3	CASSYPAGQSTDTQYF	TGTGCCAGCAGTTACCCCGCGGGACAGAGCACAGATACGCAGTATTTT
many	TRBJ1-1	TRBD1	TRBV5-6	CASSVGQGPIPEAFF	TGTGCCAGCAGCGTTGGACAGGGCCCGATCCCTGAAGCTTTCTTT
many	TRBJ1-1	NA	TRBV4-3	CASSQERFTGRGTEAFF	TGCGCCAGCAGCCAAGAACGCTTTACAGGGAGAGGAACTGAAGCTTTCTTT
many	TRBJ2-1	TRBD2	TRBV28	CASSPRLASYNEQFF	TGTGCCAGCAGTCCTCGACTAGCCTCCTACAATGAGCAGTTCTTC
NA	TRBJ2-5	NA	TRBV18	CASSPRPNTQETQYF	TGTGCCAGCTCACCCCGACCGAACACACAAGAGACCCAGTACTTC
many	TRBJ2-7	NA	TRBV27	CASAYRGGYEQYF	TGTGCCAGCGCATACAGGGGGGGCTACGAGCAGTACTTC
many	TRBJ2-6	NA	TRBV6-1	CASSEQGSGANVLTF	TGTGCCAGCAGTGAACAGGGGTCTGGGGCCAACGTCCTGACTTTC
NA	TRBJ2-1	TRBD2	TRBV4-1	CASSQEPSGRPYNVQFF	TGCGCCAGCAGCCAAGAACCTAGCGGGAGACCCTACAATGTGCAGTTCTTC
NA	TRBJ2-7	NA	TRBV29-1	CSVMTGTAYEQYF	TGCAGCGTTATGACCGGGACCGCCTACGAGCAGTACTTC
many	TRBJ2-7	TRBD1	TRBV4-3	CASSQDLGQTYEQYF	TGCGCCAGCAGCCAAGATCTGGGACAGACCTACGAGCAGTACTTC
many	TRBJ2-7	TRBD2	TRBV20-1	CSARVASGRGYEQYF	TGCAGTGCTAGAGTGGCTAGCGGGAGGGGTTACGAGCAGTACTTC
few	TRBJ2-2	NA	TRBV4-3	CASSQEMGATGELFF	TGCGCCAGCAGCCAAGAGATGGGGGCGACCGGGGAGCTGTTTTTT
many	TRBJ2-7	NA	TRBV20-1	CSARDQGYEQYF	TGCAGTGCTAGAGATCAGGGATACGAGCAGTACTTC
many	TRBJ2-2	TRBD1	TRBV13	CASSLFGTENTGELFF	TGTGCCAGCAGCTTATTTGGGACAGAGAACACCGGGGAGCTGTTTTTT
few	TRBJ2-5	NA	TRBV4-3	CASSQESRDETQYF	TGCGCCAGCAGCCAAGAAAGCAGGGACGAGACCCAGTACTTC
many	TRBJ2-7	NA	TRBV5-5	CASSVTGGVYEQYF	TGTGCCAGCAGCGTGACAGGCGGAGTCTACGAGCAGTACTTC
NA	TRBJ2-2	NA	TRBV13	CASSSHSEDTRELFF	TGTGCCAGCAGCTCCCATTCCGAGGACACCCGGGAGCTGTTTTTT
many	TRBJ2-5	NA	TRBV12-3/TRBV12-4	CASSADIQETQYF	TGTGCCAGCAGTGCGGACATACAAGAGACCCAGTACTTC
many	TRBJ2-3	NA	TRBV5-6	CASSLTHADTQYF	TGTGCCAGCAGCTTGACTCACGCAGATACGCAGTATTTT
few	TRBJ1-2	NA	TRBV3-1	CASSQDYGYTF	TGTGCCAGCAGCCAAGACTATGGCTACACCTTC
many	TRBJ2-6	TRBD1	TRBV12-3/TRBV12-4	CASSAPGQGVGGANVLTF	TGTGCCAGCAGTGCCCCCGGACAGGGAGTCGGTGGGGCCAACGTCCTGACTTTC
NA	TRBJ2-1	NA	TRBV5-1	CASSAGLEQFF	TGCGCCAGCAGCGCTGGACTAGAGCAGTTCTTC
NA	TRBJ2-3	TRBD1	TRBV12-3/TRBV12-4	CASSFGTDADTQYF	TGTGCCAGCAGTTTTGGGACAGACGCAGATACGCAGTATTTT
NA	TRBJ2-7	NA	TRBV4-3	CASSQDSRSSCEQYF	TGCGCCAGCAGCCAAGATAGCCGGAGCTCCTGCGAGCAGTACTTC
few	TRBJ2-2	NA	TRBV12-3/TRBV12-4	CASSFGQGELFF	TGTGCCAGCAGTTTCGGACAGGGGGAGCTGTTTTTT
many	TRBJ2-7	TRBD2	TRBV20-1	CSARTSGSYEQYF	TGCAGTGCGAGGACTAGCGGGAGTTACGAGCAGTACTTC
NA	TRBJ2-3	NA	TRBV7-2	CASSRDSTDMQYF	TGTGCCAGCAGCCGGGACTCCACAGATATGCAGTATTTT
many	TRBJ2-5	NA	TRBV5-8	CASSFTQETQYF	TGTGCCAGCAGCTTCACCCAGGAGACCCAGTACTTC
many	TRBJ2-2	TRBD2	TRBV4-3	CASSQFSGPNTGELFF	TGCGCCAGCAGCCAATTTAGCGGGCCGAACACCGGGGAGCTGTTTTTT
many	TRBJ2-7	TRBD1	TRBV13	CASSVGQGVTGQYF	TGTGCCAGCAGCGTGGGACAGGGGGTAACGGGGCAGTACTTC
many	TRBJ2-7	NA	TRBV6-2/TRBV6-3	CASSYSEAFEQYF	TGTGCCAGCAGTTACTCGGAGGCCTTTGAGCAGTACTTC
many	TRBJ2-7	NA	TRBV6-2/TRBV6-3	CASSFGTVKSYEQYF	TGTGCCAGCAGCTTCGGGACGGTGAAGTCCTACGAGCAGTACTTC
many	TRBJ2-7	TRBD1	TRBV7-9	CASSIPGQGLNEQYF	TGTGCCAGCAGCATACCGGGACAGGGATTGAACGAGCAGTACTTC
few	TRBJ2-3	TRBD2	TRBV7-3	CASSPGLAGWTDTQYF	TGTGCCAGCAGCCCGGGACTAGCGGGATGGACAGATACGCAGTATTTT
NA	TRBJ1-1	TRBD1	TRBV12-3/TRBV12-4	CASSFKQGGIEAFF	TGTGCCAGCAGTTTTAAACAAGGGGGCATTGAAGCTTTCTTT
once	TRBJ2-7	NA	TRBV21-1	CASGKVGAYEQHF	TGTGCCAGCGGCAAAGTCGGTGCCTACGAGCAGCACTTC
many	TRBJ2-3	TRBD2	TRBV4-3	CASSSSGRVPDTQYF	TGCGCCAGCAGTTCTAGCGGGAGGGTCCCAGATACGCAGTATTTT
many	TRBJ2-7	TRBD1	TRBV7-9	CASSKGQGLPYEQYF	TGTGCCAGCAGCAAGGGACAGGGGTTACCATACGAGCAGTACTTC
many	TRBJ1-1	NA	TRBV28	CASSSSGTEAFF	TGTGCCAGCAGTTCCTCCGGGACTGAAGCTTTCTTT
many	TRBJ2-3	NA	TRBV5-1	CASSTPSGYTDTQYF	TGCGCCAGCAGCACCCCATCGGGGTACACAGATACGCAGTATTTT